This T cell receptor (beta chain) was sequenced in a study of cytomegalovirus exposure and HLA in healthy donors. Findings of the study overall: The authors enumerated 150 to 200 TCR beta chains as linked to cytomegalovirus.

This clone was seen a few times. Its antigen is unknown. This CDR3 is also generated by other DNA sequences in the sample. The germline V and J ends were trimmed by 7 bases and 2 bases, with 12 bases remaining between them. The germline V gene has CDR1 SGHVS and CDR2 FQNEAQ. The CDR3 sequence is 13 residues long. The PCR used 60 Vbeta and 13 Jbeta primers. Repertoires were generated with immunoSEQ multiplex PCR, while TCRdb's copy carries only in-frame clones and drops some. The sample lists tens of thousands of clones; about 71% were seen once. The chain has TRBV7-8 and TRBJ2-7; D gene unclear. The receptor's source is a woman aged 55-69 years in good health and CMV-seropositive. The specimen was PBMCs. The CDR3 region is CASKQRPAYEQYF. The CDR3 coding sequence is TGTGCCAGCAAGCAGAGGCCGGCCTACGAGCAGTACTTC.